Each of the 31 T cell receptor beta chains below was sequenced from the same sample in a study of blood T cells in healthy people across ages. Together with a sample-barcoded 5' primer, a J-beta primer mix was included in a second PCR lasting about 7 to 12 cycles. TCRdb independently ran MiXCR on the 5' RACE reads; one entry per CDR3 protein. The table shows about 1.5 million distinct CDR3 sequences, with under 55% occurring only once. Sequenced sample: blood. These TCRs come from a woman in her late teens or twenties in good health.

This chain links TRBV7-3 with TRBJ1-2, with 7 bases aligning to TRBD1. The CDR3 sequence is 14 residues long. Per the germline V gene, CDR1 is SGHTA and CDR2 is FQGTGA. V trimming: 6 bases; J trimming: 7 bases; junction bases outside the gene matches: 11. The CDR3 DNA follows: TGTGCCAGCAGTCCCCAGGGGGGTTTGGGTGGCTACACCTTC. It translates to CASSPQGGLGGYTF.

V gene TRBV21-1 combines with J gene TRBJ2-3. TRBV21-1 is labeled a pseudogene. The CDR3 consists of 13 residues. The CDR3 loop is CASSKLDTDTQYF. CDR3 nucleotides: TGTGCCAGCAGCAAACTTGACACAGATACGCAGTATTTT.

The chain uses TRBV27 and TRBJ2-3, with D perhaps TRBD1 (6 bases). The germline gives CDR1 MNHEY, CDR2 SMNVEV (reference sequence). CDR3 length equals 14 residues. The V end was cut by 3 bases, the J end by 2 bases, with 9 bases between. CDR3 DNA: TGTGCCAGCAGTTTCACAGGGCTCACAGATACGCAGTATTTT. Its protein product is CASSFTGLTDTQYF.

This clonotype was recorded a few times. This CDR3 reads CASSLSEGQPQHF. The DNA for the CDR3 is TGTGCCAGCAGTTTGTCGGAGGGTCAGCCCCAGCATTTT. This rearrangement joins TRBV12-3 or TRBV12-4 to TRBJ1-5; D unclear. Trimming removed 3 bases at V and 6 bases at J, with 9 bases between. This CDR3 has 13 residues.

This clonotype appeared a few times. The gene calls are TRBV4-1 and TRBJ2-5; tentatively, D is TRBD1 or TRBD2 (6 bases each). Trimming removed 5 bases at V and 4 bases at J, with 11 bases between. CDR3 size: 13 residues. Germline CDR1 reads MGHRA; CDR2 reads YSYEKL. The CDR3 loop reads CASSKGGRETQYF. In DNA form, the CDR3 reads TGCGCCAGCAGCAAGGGGGGCCGAGAGACCCAGTACTTC.

The chain carries TRBV12-3 or TRBV12-4 and TRBJ2-1; D possibly corresponds to TRBD1 (5 bases). Trimming shortened V by 5 bases and J by 8 bases, and 16 bases separated the two germline ends. CDR3 length: 14 residues. The CDR3 region has the DNA TGTGCCAGCAGTCGCGCCAGGGTTGGGGATGAGCAGTTCTTC. This codes for CASSRARVGDEQFF.

This clonotype has only one observation. The junction departs from the called germline gene at one end, perhaps through a read error. This chain links TRBV4-3 with TRBJ2-7; 10 bases align to TRBD1. CDR3 length: 17 residues. Germline CDR1 LGHNA, CDR2 YSLEER. Written as DNA, the CDR3 is TGCGCCAGCAGCCTCTCACCCGGGACAGGGGTATCGGAGACCCGGTACTTT. Amino acid sequence: CASSLSPGTGVSETRYF.

DNA for the CDR3: TGCGCCAGCAGTGAGGGGACAGGGGAATCCTACGAGCAGTACTTC. Residues: CASSEGTGESYEQYF. The V and J genes are TRBV10-1 and TRBJ2-7, with 10 nucleotides matching TRBD1. The CDR3 runs 15 residues. Germline V gives CDR1 WNHNN, CDR2 SYGVQD (reference sequence). V was clipped by 2 bases and J by 1 base; unmatched bases: 2.

Only a few counts were recorded for this clonotype. CDR3 nucleotides: TGTGCCAGTAGTCCCACCCCCTTAAGTGCTGAGACCCAGTACTTC. Translating it yields CASSPTPLSAETQYF. V gene TRBV19 combines with J gene TRBJ2-5; D uncertain. Trimming cost V 5 bases and J 5 bases, with 18 bases left between them. Germline loops: CDR1 LNHDA, CDR2 SQIVND (reference sequence). The CDR3 is made up of 15 amino acids.

This clonotype was counted between two and nine times. The chain is built from TRBV29-1 and TRBJ1-2; TRBD1 is a possible D gene (5 bases). Germline V gene lookup returns CDR1 SQVTM and CDR2 ANQGSEA. The CDR3 loop spans 11 amino acids. V gave up 4 bases and J gave up 7 bases, with 10 bases separating them. CDR3 in amino acids: CSVGGAPGYTF. The CDR3 DNA follows: TGCAGCGTTGGAGGGGCTCCTGGCTACACCTTC.

The V and J genes are TRBV4-1 and TRBJ1-1; unclear D gene. The CDR3 runs to 15 residues. Between the trimmed V and J ends, which lost 5 bases and 5 bases, there was a span of 18 bases. The germline CDR1 and CDR2 sequences are MGHRA and YSYEKL. CDR3 DNA: TGCGCCAGCAGCTTACTCCCACGGAGGGAGACTGAAGCTTTCTTT. It codes for CASSLLPRRETEAFF.

On this clonotype: Given a much more abundant clone one base away, this may be a read error. V is TRBV29-1 and J is TRBJ2-7; 8 nucleotides match TRBD1. The CDR3 is 14 amino acids. CDR1 is SQVTM and CDR2 is ANQGSEA in the germline V gene. Unmatched junction bases numbered 12, after V lost 6 bases and J lost 5 bases. The CDR3, as DNA: TGCAGCGTCTACAGGGGGACTGGAGGTCACGAGCAGTACTTC. Protein sequence: CSVYRGTGGHEQYF.

The rearrangement links TRBV29-1 to TRBJ1-2; TRBD1 aligns across 9 bases. With 3 bases clipped from V and 8 bases from J, the junction kept 10 bases outside the gene matches. Germline V gene data show CDR1 as SQVTM and CDR2 as ANQGSEA. The CDR3 extends over 14 amino acids. CDR3 residues: CSVEPRQGGEGYTF. In DNA form, the CDR3 reads TGCAGCGTTGAGCCGAGACAGGGGGGCGAGGGCTACACCTTC.

In this sample, this clonotype turned up a few times. The chain combines TRBV9 with TRBJ2-7; 9 bases match TRBD1. The CDR3 runs 15 residues. CDR1 and CDR2 (germline): SGDLS, YYNGEE. V dropped 3 bases and J dropped 3; count of bases not matched to a gene: 7. CDR3 DNA sequence: TGTGCCAGCAGCGCTGCCGGGACAGGGATCTACGAGCAGTACTTC. Protein sequence: CASSAAGTGIYEQYF.

On this clonotype itself: This clone may be a read error of a much larger clone one base away. The V call is TRBV27, the J call TRBJ1-5; the D gene is possibly TRBD1 (5 bases). The CDR3 is made up of 13 amino acids. CDR1 is MNHEY and CDR2 is SMNVEV in the germline V gene (reference sequence). Written as DNA, the CDR3 is TGTACCAGCGGGGGGTGGAGCAATCAGCCCCAGCATTTT. Its protein is CTSGGWSNQPQHF.

The CDR3 DNA follows: TGTGCCACCAGTGATGATCGTGGGGACTACGAGCAGTACTTC. Translated, it gives CATSDDRGDYEQYF. This sequence joins TRBV24-1 and TRBJ2-7; D ambiguous. Per germline, CDR1 KGHDR and CDR2 SFDVKD. The CDR3 loop spans 14 amino acids. The germline V and J ends were trimmed by 3 bases and 3 bases, with 11 bases remaining between them.

This clonotype was seen a handful of times. The chain joins TRBV20-1 to TRBJ1-5; D gene uncertain. Per germline, CDR1 DFQATT and CDR2 SNEGSKA (reference sequence). The CDR3 is 13 residues long. The V and J ends lost 2 bases and 9 bases respectively, with 14 bases between them. This CDR3 reads CSARPTLLTPQHF. The CDR3 region has the DNA TGCAGTGCTAGACCGACCCTTCTTACGCCCCAGCATTTT.

CDR3 protein: CASSFGASGSYNEQFF. In nucleotides, the CDR3 is TGTGCCAGCAGCTTCGGGGCTAGCGGATCCTACAATGAGCAGTTCTTC. The chain links TRBV5-6 to TRBJ2-1; 7 nucleotides agree with TRBD2. CDR3 length: 16 residues. The ends lost 2 bases at V and 1 base at J; junction bases unmatched: 6. Germline V gives CDR1 SGHDT, CDR2 YYEEEE.

In this sample, this clonotype turned up a few times. The chain couples TRBV5-4 to TRBJ1-4; D unresolved. Germline-derived CDR1 and CDR2 are SGHNT and YYREEE (reference sequence). The CDR3 spans 13 residues. V lost 2 bases to trimming and J lost 8 bases, with 10 bases between them. The CDR3 protein is CASSLGQTEKLFF. CDR3 DNA sequence: TGTGCCAGCAGCTTAGGGCAGACGGAAAAACTGTTTTTT.

This clonotype showed up just a few times. The genes are TRBV20-1 and TRBJ2-1, with a possible D match to TRBD2 (5 bases). Per germline, CDR1 DFQATT and CDR2 SNEGSKA (reference sequence). The V end lost 5 bases, the J end lost 7 bases, and 12 bases lay between the germline ends. The length of the CDR3 is 12 residues. Here the CDR3 DNA reads TGCAGTGCTTGGAGTGGCGGGAATGAGCAGTTCTTC. Its translation: CSAWSGGNEQFF.

The chain joins TRBV4-3 to TRBJ2-7, with D uncertain. The germline gives CDR1 LGHNA, CDR2 YSLEER. V lost 0 bases to trimming and J lost 2 bases, with 11 bases between them. This CDR3 comprises 15 residues. The CDR3 sequence is CASSQDQTTTYEQYF. Written as DNA, the CDR3 is TGCGCCAGCAGCCAAGATCAGACGACAACCTACGAGCAGTACTTC.

This clonotype showed up just a few times. The chain combines TRBV14 with TRBJ2-1; D perhaps matches TRBD1 (5 bases). CDR3 size: 14 residues. Germline V gives CDR1 SGHDN, CDR2 FVKESK. Trimming removed 0 bases at V and 7 bases at J, with 10 bases between. In nucleotides, the CDR3 is TGTGCCAGCAGCCAAGACAGACAGAGGAATGAGCAGTTCTTC. Encoded protein: CASSQDRQRNEQFF.

The V gene is TRBV4-1, the J gene TRBJ2-1; 9 positions agree with TRBD2. The CDR3 length is 15 residues. The germline gives CDR1 MGHRA, CDR2 YSYEKL. With V trimmed by 0 bases and J by 9 bases, 6 bases remained unmatched. This CDR3 is CASSQDKLAGAEQFF. The CDR3 region has the DNA TGCGCCAGCAGCCAAGATAAGTTAGCGGGGGCTGAGCAGTTCTTC.

This clonotype was seen only once. The gene calls are TRBV20-1 and TRBJ2-1, with 10 bases that match TRBD2. Trimming cost V 0 bases and J 9 bases; bases outside gene matches: 8. This CDR3 region has 15 residues. Germline V CDR1 and CDR2: DFQATT, SNEGSKA (reference sequence). The CDR3 sequence is CSARDQASGRLEQFF. The CDR3 DNA reads as TGCAGTGCTAGAGATCAGGCTAGCGGGAGACTTGAGCAGTTCTTC.

V and J are TRBV29-1 and TRBJ2-5, with TRBD1 matching over 8 bases. The J call may be incorrect, as the DNA end agrees better with TRBJ2-7. The CDR3 covers 13 residues. Germline-derived CDR1 and CDR2 are SQVTM and ANQGSEA. Here the CDR3 reads CSVARGHRDEQYF. The DNA for the CDR3 is TGCAGCGTTGCCAGGGGGCATCGGGACGAGCAGTACTTC.

There are a few counts of this clonotype. The gene calls are TRBV6-6 and TRBJ2-3; D is perhaps TRBD1 or TRBD2 (5 bases each). V lost 7 bases and J 6 bases, leaving 23 bases between the germline ends. The CDR3 runs to 16 residues. Germline CDR1 and CDR2: MNHNY and SVGAGI (reference sequence). CDR3 amino acids: CASTHSWGRREDTQYF. CDR3 DNA: TGTGCCAGCACCCACTCTTGGGGGAGAAGGGAGGATACGCAGTATTTT.

This clonotype showed up just a few times. The chain joins TRBV27 to TRBJ2-7, with D perhaps TRBD1 (5 bases). V was shortened by 5 bases and J by 4 bases, with 12 bases between the two germline ends. The CDR3 loop spans 13 amino acids. Germline values: CDR1 MNHEY, CDR2 SMNVEV (reference sequence). CDR3 bases: TGTGCCAGCAGTCTGACAGAGCAATACGAGCAGTACTTC. Amino acid sequence: CASSLTEQYEQYF.

This clonotype was counted at least ten times. The J gene is TRBJ1-4, the V gene TRBV4-2; D gene uncertain. There are 13 residues in the CDR3. Germline V lookup: CDR1 LGHNA, CDR2 YNFKEQ. Between the trimmed V and J ends, which lost 0 bases and 8 bases, there was a span of 7 bases. The CDR3 DNA reads as TGTGCCAGCAGCCAAGATGGAGGGGAAAAACTGTTTTTT. Protein sequence: CASSQDGGEKLFF.

This clonotype was picked up a small number of times. The chain joins TRBV7-3 to TRBJ2-1; D gene uncertain. CDR3 size: 14 residues. Trimming took off 2 bases at V and 7 bases at J, with 12 bases between the two ends. Germline V gives CDR1 SGHTA, CDR2 FQGTGA. As DNA, the CDR3 is TGTGCCAGCAGCTTATACCGGCTACCTAATGAGCAGTTCTTC. It encodes CASSLYRLPNEQFF.

V is TRBV20-1 and J is TRBJ1-4; D perhaps matches TRBD1 (6 bases). Per germline, CDR1 DFQATT and CDR2 SNEGSKA (reference sequence). V gave up 5 bases and J gave up 4 bases, with 11 bases separating them. The CDR3 consists of 13 residues. The CDR3 DNA follows: TGCAGTGCTGCAGGGGTTCATAATGAAAAACTGTTTTTT. It translates to CSAAGVHNEKLFF.

This clonotype was observed a handful of times. Written as DNA, the CDR3 is TGTGCCAGCTCTTCCCCGCGGAAAGTGGAGCCCCAGCATTTT. This encodes CASSSPRKVEPQHF. V and J are TRBV28 and TRBJ1-5; D remains unclear. The V gene's germline CDR1 is MDHEN and CDR2 SYDVKM. The V end lost 8 bases, the J end lost 8 bases, and 19 bases lay between the germline ends. This CDR3 comprises 14 residues.